A selection of T cell receptor beta chains follows, all from one sample in a study of cytomegalovirus exposure and HLA in healthy donors. Sequencing was performed with immunoSEQ multiplex PCR; in TCRdb, only in-frame clones are kept and a portion is missing. Among about 170,000 clones, roughly 80% were seen once, and the ten largest hold 2.3%. Material for sequencing was PBMCs. The receptors stem from a male donor in good health and CMV-seronegative. CDR3s include the opening cysteine and the closing phenylalanine or tryptophan. The order of the fields is D gene, clone size, V gene, J gene, CDR3 protein, CDR3 DNA. A D gene is named only where the DNA matches it firmly. Clone size is not always given. Where it is, it says once, few, many or a class for expanded clones.

D gene: TRBD2; clone size: .; V gene: TRBV5-1; J gene: TRBJ2-1; CDR3 protein: CASFGTSGYNEQFF; CDR3 DNA: TGCGCCAGCTTCGGGACTAGCGGCTACAATGAGCAGTTCTTC
D gene: TRBD2; clone size: .; V gene: TRBV11-2; J gene: TRBJ2-7; CDR3 protein: CASSRLAGGPYEQYF; CDR3 DNA: TGTGCCAGCAGCCGGCTCGCGGGGGGGCCATACGAGCAGTACTTC
D gene: .; clone size: .; V gene: TRBV10-3; J gene: TRBJ1-6; CDR3 protein: CAIAGVNSPLHF; CDR3 DNA: TGTGCCATCGCAGGGGTTAATTCACCCCTCCACTTT
D gene: .; clone size: .; V gene: TRBV7-2; J gene: TRBJ1-2; CDR3 protein: CASSLDGRGSYGYTF; CDR3 DNA: TGTGCCAGCAGCTTAGATGGCAGGGGTAGTTATGGCTACACCTTC
D gene: TRBD1; clone size: .; V gene: TRBV19; J gene: TRBJ1-1; CDR3 protein: CASSTGQGQHTEAFF; CDR3 DNA: TGTGCCAGTAGTACGGGACAGGGGCAACACACTGAAGCTTTCTTT
D gene: TRBD1; clone size: .; V gene: TRBV10-2; J gene: TRBJ1-2; CDR3 protein: CASSEWGTEYGYTF; CDR3 DNA: TGCGCCAGCAGTGAGTGGGGGACAGAATATGGCTACACCTTC
D gene: .; clone size: .; V gene: TRBV4-1; J gene: TRBJ2-2; CDR3 protein: CASSQGATNTGELFF; CDR3 DNA: TGCGCCAGCAGCCAAGGGGCCACGAACACCGGGGAGCTGTTTTTT
D gene: .; clone size: .; V gene: TRBV9; J gene: TRBJ1-3; CDR3 protein: CASSVGSHSGNTIYF; CDR3 DNA: TGTGCCAGCAGCGTAGGGAGCCACTCTGGAAACACCATATATTTT
D gene: .; clone size: .; V gene: TRBV6-5; J gene: TRBJ2-5; CDR3 protein: CASSYSSLPETQYF; CDR3 DNA: TGTGCCAGCAGTTACTCGAGCCTACCCGAGACCCAGTACTTC
D gene: .; clone size: .; V gene: TRBV7-2; J gene: TRBJ1-3; CDR3 protein: CASSLAYGASSGNTIYF; CDR3 DNA: TGTGCCAGCAGCTTAGCATATGGGGCCTCCTCTGGAAACACCATATATTTT
D gene: TRBD1; clone size: .; V gene: TRBV5-1; J gene: TRBJ2-7; CDR3 protein: CASSRTGGQRYEQYF; CDR3 DNA: TGCGCCAGCAGCAGAACAGGGGGCCAGAGGTACGAGCAGTACTTC
D gene: .; clone size: .; V gene: TRBV13; J gene: TRBJ2-5; CDR3 protein: CASSLGFLETQYF; CDR3 DNA: TGTGCCAGCAGCTTAGGGTTCTTGGAGACCCAGTACTTC
D gene: .; clone size: .; V gene: TRBV30; J gene: TRBJ1-2; CDR3 protein: CAWSVLVRYGYTF; CDR3 DNA: TGTGCCTGGAGTGTACTGGTTCGCTATGGCTACACCTTC
D gene: .; clone size: few; V gene: TRBV18; J gene: TRBJ2-5; CDR3 protein: CASSPTSHETQYF; CDR3 DNA: TGTGCCAGCTCCCCAACTAGTCATGAGACCCAGTACTTC
D gene: .; clone size: .; V gene: TRBV19; J gene: TRBJ1-4; CDR3 protein: CASSTPGLSEKLFF; CDR3 DNA: TGTGCCAGTAGCACTCCGGGACTAAGTGAAAAACTGTTTTTT